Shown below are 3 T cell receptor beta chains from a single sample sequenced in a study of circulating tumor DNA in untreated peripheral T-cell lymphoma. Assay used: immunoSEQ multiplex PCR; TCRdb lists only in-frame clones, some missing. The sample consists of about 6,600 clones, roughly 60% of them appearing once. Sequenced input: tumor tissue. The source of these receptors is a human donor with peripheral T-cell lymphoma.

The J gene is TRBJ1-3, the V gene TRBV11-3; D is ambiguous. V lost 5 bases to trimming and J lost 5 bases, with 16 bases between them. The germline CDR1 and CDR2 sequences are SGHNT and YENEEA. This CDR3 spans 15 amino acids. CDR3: CASSPKEDPRNTIYF. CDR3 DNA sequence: TGTGCCAGCAGCCCGAAGGAGGACCCCAGAAACACCATATATTTT. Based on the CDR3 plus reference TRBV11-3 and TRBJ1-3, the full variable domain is EAGVVQSPRYKIIEKKQPVAFWCNPISGHNTLYWYLQNLGQGPELLIRYENEEAVDDSQLPKDRFSAERLKGVDSTLKIQPAELGDSAVYLCASSPKEDPRNTIYFGEGSWLTVV.

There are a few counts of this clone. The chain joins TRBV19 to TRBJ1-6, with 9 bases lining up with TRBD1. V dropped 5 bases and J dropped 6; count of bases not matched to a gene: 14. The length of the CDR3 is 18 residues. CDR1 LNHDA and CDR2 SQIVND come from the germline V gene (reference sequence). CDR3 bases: TGTGCCAGTAGTTTGAACAGGGGGCTGGCTCCTTTTAATTCACCCCTCCACTTT. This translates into CASSLNRGLAPFNSPLHF.

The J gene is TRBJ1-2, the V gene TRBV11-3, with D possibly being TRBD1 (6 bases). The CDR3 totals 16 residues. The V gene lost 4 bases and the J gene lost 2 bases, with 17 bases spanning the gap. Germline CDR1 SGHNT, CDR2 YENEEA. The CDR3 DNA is TGTGCCAGCAGCTCGATCGGGGGCCCGCTGAACTATGGCTACACCTTC. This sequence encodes CASSSIGGPLNYGYTF.